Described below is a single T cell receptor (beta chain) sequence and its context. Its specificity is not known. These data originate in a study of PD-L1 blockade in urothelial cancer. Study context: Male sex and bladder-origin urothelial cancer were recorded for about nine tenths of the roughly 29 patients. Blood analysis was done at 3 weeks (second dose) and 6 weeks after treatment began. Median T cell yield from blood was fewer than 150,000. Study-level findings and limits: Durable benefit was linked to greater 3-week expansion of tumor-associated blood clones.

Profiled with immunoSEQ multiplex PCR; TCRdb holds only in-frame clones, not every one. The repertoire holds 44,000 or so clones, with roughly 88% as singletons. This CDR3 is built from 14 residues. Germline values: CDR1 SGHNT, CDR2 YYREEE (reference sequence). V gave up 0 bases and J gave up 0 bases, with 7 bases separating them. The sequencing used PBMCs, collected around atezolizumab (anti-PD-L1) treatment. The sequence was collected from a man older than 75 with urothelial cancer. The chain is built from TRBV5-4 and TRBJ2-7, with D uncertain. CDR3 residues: CASSLDSSSYEQYF. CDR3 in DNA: TGTGCCAGCAGCTTGGACAGCAGCTCCTACGAGCAGTACTTC.